A selection of T cell receptor beta chains follows, all from one sample in a study of blood T cell repertoires in COVID-19. Clones were read by immunoSEQ multiplex PCR, and TCRdb kept only the in-frame ones, dropping some. Of fewer than 350,000 clones listed, roughly 85% are singletons. The sequencing input was PBMCs or T cells enriched from blood (not recorded which). Source of these receptors: a woman aged 30 to 39 who had been exposed to COVID-19. Both conserved end residues are part of each CDR3. The D gene is left open where the match is weak. Clone size is not always given. Where it is, it says once, few, many or a class for expanded clones.

d_gene	v_gene	abundance	j_gene	CDR3aa	CDR3nt
-	TRBV19	-	TRBJ1-2	CASSPGVYGYTF	TGTGCCAGTAGTCCCGGAGTCTATGGCTACACCTTC
-	TRBV2	-	TRBJ1-1	CASLVARDTEAFF	TGTGCCAGCCTAGTCGCTCGGGACACTGAAGCTTTCTTT
-	TRBV7-9	-	TRBJ1-1	CASSLKPVTEAFF	TGTGCCAGCAGCTTAAAACCGGTGACTGAAGCTTTCTTT
TRBD2	TRBV9	-	TRBJ2-7	CASSVAPTSGAYEQYF	TGTGCCAGCAGCGTAGCTCCGACTAGCGGAGCCTACGAGCAGTACTTC
TRBD2	TRBV7-3	-	TRBJ2-1	CASSSQVRTSGYNEQFF	TGTGCCAGCAGCTCTCAAGTTAGGACTAGCGGCTACAATGAGCAGTTCTTC
-	TRBV7-2	-	TRBJ1-6	CASSGGGYNSPLHF	TGTGCCAGCAGCGGGGGGGGATATAATTCACCCCTCCACTTT
TRBD1	TRBV3-1/TRBV3-2	-	TRBJ1-1	CASSPTTGTTEAFF	TGTGCCAGCAGCCCCACGACAGGGACGACTGAAGCTTTCTTT
TRBD1	TRBV18	-	TRBJ1-3	CASSPGQGRSGNTIYF	TGTGCCAGCTCACCCGGACAGGGACGCTCTGGAAACACCATATATTTT
-	TRBV7-9	-	TRBJ1-6	CASSPPLMGSYNSPLHF	TGTGCCAGCAGCCCCCCTCTTATGGGCAGCTATAATTCACCCCTCCACTTT
-	TRBV5-1	once	TRBJ2-2	CASSYDVGGGSGELFF	TGCGCCAGCAGCTACGATGTGGGAGGGGGATCCGGGGAGCTGTTTTTT
-	TRBV11-2	-	TRBJ1-3	CASSQARSGNTIYF	TGTGCCAGCAGCCAGGCCCGCTCTGGAAACACCATATATTTT
-	TRBV23-1	-	TRBJ2-7	CASSQTGYEQYF	TGCGCCAGCAGTCAAACGGGTTACGAGCAGTACTTC
-	TRBV7-2	-	TRBJ1-2	CASSLGINYGYTF	TGTGCCAGCAGCTTAGGTATTAACTATGGCTACACCTTC
-	TRBV2	-	TRBJ2-5	CAKSLGLQETQYF	TGTGCCAAAAGCCTCGGACTTCAAGAGACCCAGTACTTC
-	TRBV7-2	-	TRBJ1-1	CASSITLGNTEAFF	TGTGCCAGCAGCATCACCCTAGGGAACACTGAAGCTTTCTTT
TRBD1	TRBV28	-	TRBJ2-2	CASSLRDRGSYEREYTGELFF	TGTGCCAGCAGTCTCCGGGACAGGGGATCCTATGAGCGGGAGTACACCGGGGAGCTGTTTTTT